One T cell receptor (beta chain) is described in this entry. CDR3 length: 16 residues. With 5 bases removed from V and 4 bases from J, the gap between germline ends came to 15 bases. Germline V gene data show CDR1 as KGHSH and CDR2 as LQKENI. This entry is derived from a study of shared clonotypes between healthy human individuals. The repertoire was sequenced with immunoSEQ multiplex PCR; TCRdb's copy has only in-frame clones and lacks some. The table lists about 600,000 clones, about 96% of them singletons. The receptor was isolated from a woman aged 25 to 39 in good health. The sample was naive CD4+ T cells sorted from blood. The subset is: CD45RA+ positively selected. The chain joins TRBV18 to TRBJ2-6, with a tentative D call TRBD1 (5 bases). The CDR3 nucleotides read TGTGCCAGCTCATTCTTAGACAGTGCAGGGGCCAACGTCCTGACTTTC. As protein: CASSFLDSAGANVLTF.